These 25 T cell receptor beta chains originate from one sample sequenced in a study of blood T cell repertoires in COVID-19. Clones were sequenced by immunoSEQ multiplex PCR, and TCRdb holds only the in-frame ones, with some missing. The sample lists 300,000 to 350,000 clones, roughly 87% seen once, with 2% to 3% in the top ten. The specimen was peripheral blood. The receptors originated from a man younger than 30 with active or convalescent COVID-19.

The V gene is TRBV20-1, the J gene TRBJ1-1; the D is unclear. This CDR3 contains 13 residues. From germline, CDR1 is DFQATT and CDR2 SNEGSKA (reference sequence). Trimming stripped 3 bases from V and 2 bases from J, with 10 bases between. The CDR3 sequence: CSASEGVNTEAFF. For the CDR3, the DNA is TGCAGTGCTAGTGAGGGAGTCAACACTGAAGCTTTCTTT.

The rearrangement uses TRBV5-4 and TRBJ1-1, with 9 bases identical to TRBD1. With 3 bases clipped from V and 7 bases from J, the junction kept 7 bases outside the gene matches. Per the germline V gene, CDR1 is SGHNT and CDR2 is YYREEE (reference sequence). The CDR3 runs to 14 residues. CDR3 region: CASSSSGTGSEAFF. In DNA, the CDR3 is TGTGCCAGCAGCTCATCCGGGACAGGGAGTGAAGCTTTCTTT.

The rearrangement links TRBV6-5 to TRBJ2-2; perhaps TRBD2 as D (6 bases). The CDR3 totals 14 residues. The V end lost 8 bases, the J end lost 1 base, and 11 bases lay between the germline ends. CDR1 and CDR2 from the germline V gene are MNHEY and SVGAGI. As DNA, the CDR3 is TGTGCCAGCGGAGGGTCGGGGAACACCGGGGAGCTGTTTTTT. Translated, it gives CASGGSGNTGELFF.

This clone showed up just once. The chain couples TRBV3-1 (or the pseudogene TRBV3-2) to TRBJ2-3, with D possibly TRBD2 on 6 matching bases. The CDR3 runs to 17 residues. The germline V gene has CDR1 LGHDT and CDR2 YNNKEL (reference sequence). V was clipped by 1 base and J by 10 bases, with 24 bases between them. The CDR3 bases are TGTGCCAGCAGCCAAGCCCCGGGTATCGGGGTGGGAGGTTCGCAGTATTTT. Residues: CASSQAPGIGVGGSQYF.

The chain carries TRBV19 and TRBJ1-1; D may be TRBD1 (6 bases). Trimming took off 5 bases at V and 3 bases at J, with 16 bases between the two ends. The CDR3 is 15 amino acids. Germline assignment: CDR1 LNHDA and CDR2 SQIVND (reference sequence). CDR3 sequence (DNA): TGTGCCAGTAGTTTTATAGCACAGGGAGACACTGAAGCTTTCTTT. It translates to CASSFIAQGDTEAFF.

This clone was counted once. The genes are TRBV3-1 (or the pseudogene TRBV3-2) and TRBJ2-7; D might be TRBD1 (5 bases). The CDR3 has 15 residues. Germline loops: CDR1 LGHDT, CDR2 YNNKEL (reference sequence). V dropped 0 bases and J dropped 4 bases, with 13 bases sitting between them. CDR3: CASSQDSGLGYEQYF. The CDR3 nucleotides are TGTGCCAGCAGCCAAGATTCAGGGCTAGGTTACGAGCAGTACTTC.

This clone has just a few counts. J is TRBJ2-2 and V is TRBV4-2; 7 bases map to TRBD2. This CDR3 is built from 16 residues. V lost 3 bases to trimming and J lost 4 bases; unmatched junction nucleotides: 8. Germline V CDR1 and CDR2: LGHNA, YNFKEQ. Here the CDR3 reads CASSHGGYTRTGELFF. CDR3 bases: TGTGCCAGCAGCCACGGGGGGTACACGCGCACCGGGGAGCTGTTTTTT.

The rearrangement links TRBV28 to TRBJ1-4, with a tentative D call TRBD1 (5 bases). V lost 11 bases, J lost 0 bases, and 10 bases lay in between. The germline CDR1 and CDR2 sequences are MDHEN and SYDVKM. The CDR3 extends over 13 amino acids. DNA for the CDR3: TGTGCCGCCGGAGGGGCAACTAATGAAAAACTGTTTTTT. This codes for CAAGGATNEKLFF.

This clone showed up just once. The chain is built from TRBV27 and TRBJ2-5; 7 nucleotides match TRBD2. After removal of 6 bases from V and 0 bases from J, the junction contained 7 bases not matched to a gene. The length of the CDR3 is 15 residues. CDR1 and CDR2 from the germline V gene are MNHEY and SMNVEV (reference sequence). The DNA for the CDR3 is TGTGCCAGCAGCTCCAGGGAGGGGTACCAAGAGACCCAGTACTTC. This codes for CASSSREGYQETQYF.

This chain connects TRBV18 to TRBJ2-2; 7 nucleotides line up with TRBD1. J was trimmed by 0 bases and V by 4 bases; bases with no gene match: 2. The CDR3 is made up of 15 amino acids. Germline V CDR1 and CDR2: KGHSH, LQKENI. CDR3 in DNA: TGTGCCAGCTCACTGGGACAGACGAACACCGGGGAGCTGTTTTTT. This translates into CASSLGQTNTGELFF. The complete variable domain, with remaining parts taken from reference TRBV18 and TRBJ2-2, reads NAGVMQNPRHLVRRRGQEARLRCSPMKGHSHVYWYRQLPEEGLKFMVYLQKENIIDESGMPKERFSAEFPKEGPSILRIQQVVRGDSAAYFCASSLGQTNTGELFFGEGSRLTVL.

V usage is TRBV5-5 and J usage is TRBJ2-7; 12 bases map to TRBD2. V shed 6 bases, J shed 6 bases, and the junction held 7 bases outside the gene matches. Germline V gene data show CDR1 as SGHKS and CDR2 as YYEKEE (reference sequence). The CDR3 runs 14 residues. CDR3 amino acids: CASIRLAGDSEQYF. CDR3 DNA sequence: TGTGCCAGCATAAGACTAGCGGGAGACAGCGAGCAGTACTTC.

This clone has just a few counts. The genes are TRBV7-2 and TRBJ1-6; maybe TRBD1 (5 bases). Between the trimmed V and J ends, which lost 3 bases and 4 bases, there was a span of 19 bases. In germline, CDR1 is SGHTA, CDR2 FQGNSA. CDR3 length: 18 residues. DNA of the CDR3: TGTGCCAGCAGCTTGGCCTCGCCGTATGACAGTTATAATTCACCCCTCCACTTT. Translated: CASSLASPYDSYNSPLHF. The full variable domain, rest sourced from reference TRBV7-2 and TRBJ1-6, is GAGVSQSPSNKVTEKGKDVELRCDPISGHTALYWYRQSLGQGLEFLIYFQGNSAPDKSGLPSDRFSAERTGGSVSTLTIQRTQQEDSAVYLCASSLASPYDSYNSPLHFGNGTRLTVT.

The V call is TRBV6-5, the J call TRBJ2-3; TRBD2 matches at 9 bases. Trimming at V came to 2 bases and at J to 4 bases, leaving 7 bases not matched to a gene. In germline, CDR1 is MNHEY, CDR2 SVGAGI. CDR3 length: 16 amino acids. CDR3 residues: CASSYGRGGLSDTQYF. The CDR3 region has the DNA TGTGCCAGCAGTTACGGGCGGGGGGGCCTCTCAGATACGCAGTATTTT.

This clone was counted only a few times. The gene calls are TRBV19 and TRBJ1-1, with 8 bases identical to TRBD1. The V gene end was trimmed by 1 base and the J gene end by 5 bases; junction bases not matched to a gene: 9. The germline CDR1 and CDR2 sequences are LNHDA and SQIVND (reference sequence). This CDR3 has 16 residues. CDR3 sequence reads: CASSIGRTGRETEAFF. In DNA form, the CDR3 reads TGTGCCAGTAGTATAGGAAGGACAGGGAGAGAAACTGAAGCTTTCTTT.

The V gene is TRBV4-1, the J gene TRBJ2-7; D possibly corresponds to TRBD1 (5 bases). Trimming removed 10 bases from V and 3 bases from J, with 19 bases in between. Germline values: CDR1 MGHRA, CDR2 YSYEKL. The CDR3 is 14 amino acids. The CDR3 reads CATPRRLRGYEQYF. The CDR3 DNA reads TGCGCCACCCCTCGTCGTCTTAGGGGCTACGAGCAGTACTTC.

The CDR3 sequence: CASSRDRRNQPQHF. The CDR3 region has the DNA TGTGCCAGCAGCCGGGACAGAAGAAATCAGCCCCAGCATTTT. The rearrangement uses TRBV5-8 and TRBJ1-5; the match to TRBD1 covers 7 bases. The ends lost 4 bases at V and 4 bases at J; junction bases unmatched: 5. The CDR3 extends over 14 amino acids. Germline loops: CDR1 SGHTS, CDR2 YDEGEE.

The rearrangement joins TRBV15 to TRBJ2-7; D is possibly TRBD2 (5 bases). Looked up from germline, CDR1 is LNHNV and CDR2 is YYDKDF (reference sequence). CDR3 length: 13 amino acids. With 0 bases removed from V and 6 bases from J, the gap between germline ends came to 9 bases. The CDR3 loop reads CATSRDPGGEQYF. The CDR3 DNA reads TGTGCCACCAGCAGAGATCCTGGAGGCGAGCAGTACTTC.

The chain links TRBV29-1 to TRBJ1-1, with D possibly being TRBD1 (5 bases). The V end was cut by 2 bases, the J end by 4 bases, with 14 bases between. This CDR3 spans 14 amino acids. Germline V gene lookup returns CDR1 SQVTM and CDR2 ANQGSEA. The CDR3 sequence is CSVEMGGGSTEAFF. In nucleotides, the CDR3 is TGCAGCGTTGAAATGGGGGGGGGATCCACTGAAGCTTTCTTT.

Details on this clone: The sample holds other DNA sequences that translate to the same CDR3. This chain connects TRBV3-1 (or the pseudogene TRBV3-2) to TRBJ2-5; 8 bases match TRBD2. With 1 base clipped from V and 2 bases from J, the junction kept 3 bases outside the gene matches. This CDR3 has 15 residues. Germline V gives CDR1 LGHDT, CDR2 YNNKEL (reference sequence). The DNA for the CDR3 is TGTGCCAGCAGCCAAGGAACGGGGGGGCAAGAGACCCAGTACTTC. Translating gives CASSQGTGGQETQYF.

The chain joins TRBV6-2 or TRBV6-3 to TRBJ1-1; weak D call: TRBD1 (5 bases). Germline CDR1 reads MNHEY; CDR2 reads SVGEGT. The CDR3 extends over 16 amino acids. V lost 5 bases and J 3 bases, leaving 19 bases between the germline ends. CDR3 nucleotides: TGTGCCAGCAGTCACATAGACAGTCCTATGGACACTGAAGCTTTCTTT. Encoded protein: CASSHIDSPMDTEAFF.

J is TRBJ2-5 and V is TRBV7-2; D is possibly TRBD2 (6 bases). CDR1 and CDR2 from the germline V gene are SGHTA and FQGNSA. The CDR3 is made up of 16 amino acids. Deletions cut 1 base from V and 7 bases from J, with 19 bases between. CDR3 bases: TGTGCCAGCAGCTTAGATCGGGCGGGAATTGCGGGGACCCAGTACTTC. It is translated as CASSLDRAGIAGTQYF.

V gene TRBV11-2 combines with J gene TRBJ2-7; TRBD1 agrees at 7 bases. The trim removed 2 bases at V and 1 base at J, leaving 2 bases unmatched. The germline gives CDR1 SGHAT, CDR2 FQNNGV. The CDR3 loop spans 14 amino acids. CDR3 sequence reads: CASSLRGQSYEQYF. The CDR3 DNA is TGTGCCAGCAGCTTACGGGGACAGTCCTACGAGCAGTACTTC.

This clone was picked up a small number of times. The rearrangement joins TRBV15 to TRBJ1-5; maybe TRBD1 (5 bases). The V gene lost 3 bases and the J gene lost 1 base, with 19 bases spanning the gap. The CDR3 spans 18 residues. From germline, CDR1 is LNHNV and CDR2 YYDKDF (reference sequence). CDR3 loop: CATSRRLGGVGSNQPQHF. DNA of the CDR3: TGTGCCACCAGCAGGCGCCTTGGAGGGGTTGGGAGCAATCAGCCCCAGCATTTT.

V is TRBV5-1 and J is TRBJ2-7; no reliable D call. The CDR3 is 14 amino acids. The ends were cut back, 0 bases at V and 0 bases at J, with 7 bases in the middle. Germline loops: CDR1 SGHRS, CDR2 YFSETQ. The CDR3 loop is CASSLVTDSYEQYF. Written as DNA, the CDR3 is TGCGCCAGCAGCTTGGTCACAGACTCCTACGAGCAGTACTTC.

This chain joins TRBV29-1 and TRBJ1-1; the D is unclear. CDR3 length: 13 residues. CDR1 and CDR2 from the germline V gene are SQVTM and ANQGSEA. V was trimmed by 3 bases and J by 5 bases, leaving 13 bases between them. This CDR3 is CSVEIQWVTEAFF. The CDR3 nucleotides read TGCAGCGTTGAGATACAGTGGGTAACTGAAGCTTTCTTT.